This T cell receptor (beta chain) originates from a study of tumor and adjacent non-tumor tissue in lung cancer. Across the whole study: There were some 11 adenocarcinoma, 2 squamous cell carcinoma and 1 small cell lung cancer cases. Study-level points and caveats: Tumor TCR diversity, when higher, was linked to shorter survival. In normal lung, the top 100 clones were significantly more dominant than in tumor. TCR diversity was significantly greater in tumor than normal lung tissue.

No cell sorting was done before RNA was extracted from the tissue. In regard to this clonotype: No antigen is known for it. This may be a read error: a much more frequent sequence differs by one nucleotide.

CDR3 length: 12 amino acids. CDR1 is DFQATT, CDR2 SNEGSKA, per germline (reference sequence). The library came from three nested PCR rounds adapted from ARM-PCR protocols. MiXCR was run by TCRdb on the multiplex PCR reads, yielding one entry per CDR3 protein. The profile shows some 90,000 distinct CDR3 sequences, around 65% of them singletons. Sample: lung tumor tissue. The clonotype was recovered from a man between 65 and 85 years old with non-small cell lung cancer. The V and J genes are TRBV20-1 and TRBJ2-1, with D perhaps being TRBD1 or TRBD2 (5 bases each). The CDR3 is CSTRGTVREQFF. CDR3 coding DNA: TGCAGTACTAGAGGGACGGTGAGAGAGCAGTTCTTC.